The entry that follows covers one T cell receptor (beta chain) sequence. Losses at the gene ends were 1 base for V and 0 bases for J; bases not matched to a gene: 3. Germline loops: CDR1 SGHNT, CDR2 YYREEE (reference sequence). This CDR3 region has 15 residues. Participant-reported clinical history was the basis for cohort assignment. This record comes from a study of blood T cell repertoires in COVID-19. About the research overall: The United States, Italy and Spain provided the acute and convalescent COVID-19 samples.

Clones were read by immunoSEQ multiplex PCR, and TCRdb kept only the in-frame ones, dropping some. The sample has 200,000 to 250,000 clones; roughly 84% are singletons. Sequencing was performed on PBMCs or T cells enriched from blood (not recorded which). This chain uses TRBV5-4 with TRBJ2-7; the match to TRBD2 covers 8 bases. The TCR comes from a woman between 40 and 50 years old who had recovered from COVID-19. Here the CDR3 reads CASSLRGTSSYEQYF. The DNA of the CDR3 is TGTGCCAGCAGCTTGCGTGGGACTAGCTCCTACGAGCAGTACTTC. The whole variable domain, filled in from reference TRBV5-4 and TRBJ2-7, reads ETGVTQSPTHLIKTRGQQVTLRCSSQSGHNTVSWYQQALGQGPQFIFQYYREEENGRGNFPPRFSGLQFPNYSSELNVNALELDDSALYLCASSLRGTSSYEQYFGPGTRLTVT.